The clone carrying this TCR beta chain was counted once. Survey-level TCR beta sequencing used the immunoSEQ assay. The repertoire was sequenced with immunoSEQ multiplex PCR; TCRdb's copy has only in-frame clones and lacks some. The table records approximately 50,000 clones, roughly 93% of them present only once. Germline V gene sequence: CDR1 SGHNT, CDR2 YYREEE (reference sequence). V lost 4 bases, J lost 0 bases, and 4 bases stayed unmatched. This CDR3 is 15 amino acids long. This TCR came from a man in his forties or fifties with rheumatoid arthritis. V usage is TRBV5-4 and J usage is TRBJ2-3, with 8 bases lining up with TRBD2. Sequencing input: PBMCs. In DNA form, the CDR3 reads TGTGCCAGCAGCCCCGGGACTAGGAGCACAGATACGCAGTATTTT. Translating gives CASSPGTRSTDTQYF. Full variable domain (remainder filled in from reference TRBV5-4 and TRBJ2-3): ETGVTQSPTHLIKTRGQQVTLRCSSQSGHNTVSWYQQALGQGPQFIFQYYREEENGRGNFPPRFSGLQFPNYSSELNVNALELDDSALYLCASSPGTRSTDTQYFGPGTRLTVL.